The T cell receptor beta chain under discussion was sequenced for a study of T cells in Graves' hyperthyroidism and ophthalmopathy. At least ten counts were recorded for this clonotype. Its antigen remains unknown. Template material for amplifying TCR beta CDR3 regions consisted of RNA transcripts. First-round RT-PCR with HTBI primers amplified the TCR CDR3 region. TCRdb passed the multiplex PCR reads through MiXCR, listing each CDR3 protein once. This table has some 620,000 distinct CDR3 sequences, under 20% appearing once. Study-wide points: A model using 13 V-J features told ophthalmopathy apart from stable hyperthyroidism. The model predicted ophthalmopathy a median around 6.5 months before onset.

This CDR3 has 14 residues. V gave up 1 base and J gave up 0 bases, with 7 bases separating them. Per the germline V gene, CDR1 is SEHNR and CDR2 is FQNEAQ (reference sequence). Patients aged 18 to 65 with hyperthyroidism were newly diagnosed, with duration under 2 months. Clinical symptoms, serum thyroxine and TRAb, thyroid ultrasound and orbital computed tomography were used for the diagnoses. This chain links TRBV7-9 with TRBJ2-7; D is perhaps TRBD1 or TRBD2 (5 bases each). The sequencing input was blood. This clonotype was sampled from a young woman with Graves' hyperthyroidism. CDR3 sequence reads: CASSLVGTSYEQYF. CDR3 coding DNA: TGTGCCAGCAGCTTAGTCGGGACCTCCTACGAGCAGTACTTC.